These T cell receptor beta chains were read from a single sample in a study of blood T cell repertoires in COVID-19. Libraries were prepared by immunoSEQ multiplex PCR; TCRdb keeps only in-frame clonotypes and omits some of them. The repertoire has just under 50,000 clones, more than 90% of them found once; the top ten carry almost 4%. The specimen sequenced was peripheral blood. Receptor source: a human donor in a cohort sampled during active COVID-19. Each CDR3 is given with its conserved first and last residue. The D gene is left open where the match is weak. Clone sizes are given selectively: once, few, many, or a class where the clone is expanded.

TRBV18	.	TRBJ2-3	.	CASSPTRGADTQYF	TGTGCCAGCTCACCAACCAGGGGGGCAGATACGCAGTATTTT
TRBV5-1	.	TRBJ2-7	.	CASSLPRRVDRSSSSYEQYF	TGCGCCAGCAGCTTACCCCGTCGTGTCGACAGGTCCTCGTCTTCCTACGAGCAGTACTTC
TRBV24-1	.	TRBJ1-2	.	CATARDNYGYTF	TGTGCCACCGCACGGGATAACTATGGCTACACCTTC
TRBV2	.	TRBJ1-6	.	CASHSNRNSPLHF	TGTGCCAGTCACTCCAACCGTAATTCACCCCTCCACTTT
TRBV7-8	.	TRBJ1-1	.	CASSLVVGNTEAFF	TGTGCCAGCAGCTTAGTTGTCGGGAACACTGAAGCTTTCTTT
TRBV28	.	TRBJ1-1	TRBD1	CASTPGQMNTEAFF	TGTGCCAGCACCCCGGGACAGATGAACACTGAAGCTTTCTTT
TRBV6-5	.	TRBJ2-7	TRBD1	CASSSGTGVSYEQYF	TGTGCCAGCAGTTCCGGGACAGGGGTGTCCTACGAGCAGTACTTC
TRBV2	.	TRBJ2-7	TRBD2	CASSEGGGRLGEQYF	TGTGCCAGCAGTGAGGGTGGCGGGAGACTGGGCGAGCAGTACTTC
TRBV6-5	once	TRBJ1-5	.	CASSYGGGMPQHF	TGTGCCAGCAGTTACGGGGGGGGGATGCCCCAGCATTTT
TRBV12-3/TRBV12-4	.	TRBJ1-1	.	CASSRIGSAAFF	TGTGCCAGCAGCCGAATCGGGTCGGCAGCTTTCTTT
TRBV9	.	TRBJ1-3	.	CASSVEAQGGNTIYF	TGTGCCAGCAGCGTAGAAGCGCAGGGGGGAAACACCATATATTTT
TRBV19	.	TRBJ1-6	TRBD1	CASSTRTGGQTNSPLHF	TGTGCCAGTAGTACGAGGACAGGAGGGCAGACTAATTCACCCCTCCACTTT
TRBV7-9	.	TRBJ1-1	.	CASSLSTGNTEAFF	TGTGCCAGCAGCTTATCCACAGGGAACACTGAAGCTTTCTTT
TRBV4-1	.	TRBJ1-4	.	CASSPRTATNEKLFF	TGCGCCAGCAGCCCGAGGACAGCAACTAATGAAAAACTGTTTTTT
TRBV15	.	TRBJ2-7	.	CATSNLMDSSYEQYF	TGTGCCACCAGCAACCTGATGGACAGTTCCTACGAGCAGTACTTC
TRBV30	.	TRBJ2-7	TRBD2	CAWSQRGTYEQYF	TGTGCCTGGAGTCAGCGGGGAACCTACGAGCAGTACTTC
TRBV11-2	.	TRBJ2-7	TRBD2	CASSGTSGRVPYEQYF	TGTGCCAGCAGCGGGACTAGCGGGAGAGTCCCCTACGAGCAGTACTTC